Listed below are T cell receptor beta chains from one sample, sequenced in a study of cytomegalovirus exposure and HLA in healthy donors. Method: immunoSEQ multiplex PCR; TCRdb's copy keeps in-frame clones and lacks some. The data contain about 250,000 clones, approximately 91% of them singletons. Sequencing was performed on PBMCs. Receptors originate from a girl aged 2 to 9 in good health and CMV-seronegative. CDR3s include the opening cysteine and the closing phenylalanine or tryptophan. D genes are given only for firm matches. Some rows mark clone size as missing; the rest say once, few, many or name a class of expanded clone.

V gene	J gene	clone size	D gene	CDR3 DNA	CDR3 protein
TRBV2	TRBJ2-1	-	TRBD1	TGTGCCAGCAGTTATAGACAGGGGGCCGGCAATGAGCAGTTCTTC	CASSYRQGAGNEQFF
TRBV6-6	TRBJ1-2	few	TRBD1	TGTGCCAGCAGTCTGGCGGAAGACAGGGGCTTCTATGGCTACACCTTC	CASSLAEDRGFYGYTF
TRBV11-2	TRBJ2-5	-	TRBD2	TGTGCCAGCAGCTTGGGACTAGCGGAGACCCAGTACTTC	CASSLGLAETQYF
TRBV7-8	TRBJ2-1	-	-	TGTGCCAGCAGCCCCCACGGCTCCTACAATGAGCAGTTCTTC	CASSPHGSYNEQFF
TRBV5-5	TRBJ2-7	-	-	TGTGCCAGCAGCGCCTCGGGGTTGCAGTACTTC	CASSASGLQYF
TRBV6-1	TRBJ1-4	-	-	TGTGCCAGCAAACGGCGTCGGTACGGAGAGGAAAAACTGTTTTTT	CASKRRRYGEEKLFF
TRBV6-6	TRBJ2-7	-	TRBD2	TGTGCCAGCAGTTACACCGGGACTAGCAGCTACGAGCAGTACTTC	CASSYTGTSSYEQYF
TRBV2	TRBJ2-1	once	TRBD2	TGTGCCAGCAGTGAGGTAGCGGGGGCCCCCTACAATGAGCAGTTCTTC	CASSEVAGAPYNEQFF
TRBV6-5	TRBJ2-3	few	TRBD2	TGTGCCAGCAGTTCAACTTTGCTAGCGGGTATCGATACGCAGTATTTT	CASSSTLLAGIDTQYF
TRBV7-8	TRBJ2-7	-	TRBD1	TGTGCCAGCAGCCCCCCTCATGGACAGGGGATATCCTACGAGCAGTACTTC	CASSPPHGQGISYEQYF
TRBV7-9	TRBJ2-1	-	-	TGTTCCAGCAGCTCCGCAGGGTATGAGCAGTTCTTC	CSSSSAGYEQFF
TRBV11-3	TRBJ2-5	-	TRBD1	TGTGCCAGCAGCGCAACACCCGGGACAGGGGTAGAGACCCAGTACTTC	CASSATPGTGVETQYF
TRBV10-2	TRBJ2-7	-	TRBD2	TGCGCCACCGGGACTAGCGGGAACTCCTGGCCCTACGAGCAGTACTTC	CATGTSGNSWPYEQYF
TRBV2	TRBJ2-7	-	TRBD2	TGTGCCAGCAGGGACCCCGGGACTAGCGGGATTACCTACGAGCAGTACTTC	CASRDPGTSGITYEQYF
TRBV5-1	TRBJ2-1	once	TRBD1	TGCGCCAGCAGCCCGGGACAGGGGGAAAAATACAATGAGCAGTTCTTC	CASSPGQGEKYNEQFF
TRBV15	TRBJ1-5	-	-	TGTGCCACCAGCAGAGGGGAGGGGTATAGCAATCAGCCCCAGCATTTT	CATSRGEGYSNQPQHF
TRBV19	TRBJ1-1	-	TRBD1	TGTGCCAGTACAGAGGACAGGGGGCTTAGCACTGAAGCTTTCTTT	CASTEDRGLSTEAFF
TRBV2	TRBJ2-6	-	TRBD1	TGTGCCAGCGGGACAGATATTTCTGGGGCCAACGTCCTGACTTTC	CASGTDISGANVLTF
TRBV9	TRBJ1-6	-	-	TGTGCCAGCAGCGTCTACCCCACAGGGTTTGATAATTCACCCCTCCACTTT	CASSVYPTGFDNSPLHF
TRBV5-8	TRBJ2-1	-	-	TGTGCCAGCAGCTTGGCCCCCAACAGGCCCCCTCACGATGAGCAGTTCTTC	CASSLAPNRPPHDEQFF
TRBV27	TRBJ2-7	-	TRBD2	TGTGCCAGCAGCACTGGGGGGGGACTAGCAGGATTGTACGAGCAGTACTTC	CASSTGGGLAGLYEQYF
TRBV11-1	TRBJ1-1	-	-	TGTGCCAGCAGCTTCAGGGCAGGGGATGAAGCTTTCTTT	CASSFRAGDEAFF
TRBV9	TRBJ2-7	-	TRBD2	TGTGCCAGCAGCCTTAGCGGGGGAACCTACGAGCAGTACTTC	CASSLSGGTYEQYF
TRBV7-2	TRBJ2-1	-	TRBD1	TGTGCCAGCAGCCCGACAGGGAACCCCAATGAGCAGTTCTTC	CASSPTGNPNEQFF
TRBV27	TRBJ1-4	-	-	TGTGCCAGCGGCTACTTACGGGGAGTGAAGGAAAAACTGTTTTTT	CASGYLRGVKEKLFF
TRBV19	TRBJ1-2	-	TRBD1	TGTGCCAGTAATAGGGGACAGGGTTATGGCTACACCTTC	CASNRGQGYGYTF
TRBV9	TRBJ2-3	-	-	TGTGCCAGCAGCGTCCCTCGGGTGGGGGCGAGCACAGATACGCAGTATTTT	CASSVPRVGASTDTQYF
TRBV12-5	TRBJ2-7	-	TRBD2	TGTGCTAGTGGTTTTAGCGGGATTTACGAGCAGTACTTC	CASGFSGIYEQYF
TRBV2	TRBJ2-7	-	-	TGTGCCAGCAGGGGGCAGGTCTATTCCTACGAGCAGTACTTC	CASRGQVYSYEQYF
TRBV10-3	TRBJ2-5	-	TRBD2	TGTGCCATCAGTTCTGGGGGGGACGGACAAGAGACCCAGTACTTC	CAISSGGDGQETQYF
TRBV11-2	TRBJ1-2	few	TRBD1	TGTGCCAGCAGCGCGACAGGGGGACTTAACTATGGCTACACCTTC	CASSATGGLNYGYTF
TRBV10-3	TRBJ2-4	-	-	TGTGCCATCAGTGAACGTGCGGACATTCAGTACTTC	CAISERADIQYF
TRBV7-9	TRBJ2-7	once	TRBD2	TGTGCCAGCAGCTCAGGCTTAACCGGGACTAGCGTTTACGAGCAGTACTTC	CASSSGLTGTSVYEQYF
TRBV7-9	TRBJ2-2	-	TRBD1	TGTGCCAGCAGCTCACCGACAGGGGTAACCGGGGAGCTGTTTTTT	CASSSPTGVTGELFF
TRBV7-9	TRBJ2-7	-	-	TGTGCCAGCAGCCTTCGGGGGGCCGGGGAGCAGTACTTC	CASSLRGAGEQYF
TRBV13	TRBJ2-4	-	TRBD1	TGTGCCAGCAGCCAAGAGACAGGGCTAGCCAAAAACATTCAGTACTTC	CASSQETGLAKNIQYF
TRBV10-3	TRBJ1-1	-	-	TGTGCCATCAGTTTAGGGACATCACAGAACACTGAAGCTTTCTTT	CAISLGTSQNTEAFF
TRBV19	TRBJ2-7	-	-	TGTGCCAGTAGTATACAGGGTGGATACGAGCAGTACTTC	CASSIQGGYEQYF
TRBV7-9	TRBJ2-1	-	TRBD2	TGTGCCAGCAGCGGCACTAGCGGGGGGACCTACAATGAGCAGTTCTTC	CASSGTSGGTYNEQFF
TRBV13	TRBJ2-7	-	TRBD1	TGTGCCAGCAGCCGGATCAGGCGGACGGGACAGGGGGACTACGAGCAGTACTTC	CASSRIRRTGQGDYEQYF
TRBV6-1	TRBJ2-7	few	TRBD2	TGTGCCAGCACCTGGGGGGGAGGGATTCCCTACGAGCAGTACTTC	CASTWGGGIPYEQYF
TRBV28	TRBJ2-7	-	-	TGTGCCAGCAGTTTCCCGATGAGGAACGAGCAGTACTTC	CASSFPMRNEQYF
TRBV7-8	TRBJ1-2	-	-	TGTGCCAGCAGCTTGACTCAAAACTATGGCTACACCTTC	CASSLTQNYGYTF
TRBV19	TRBJ1-1	-	-	TGTGCCAGTAGTAAACTACGGGTACAGGGATGGAACACTGAAGCTTTCTTT	CASSKLRVQGWNTEAFF
TRBV10-2	TRBJ1-1	-	-	TGCGCCAGCAGTGAGTTCGGGGGGGGCACTGAAGCTTTCTTT	CASSEFGGGTEAFF
TRBV10-1	TRBJ2-4	-	TRBD2	TGCGCCAGCAGTGAGTCGAGGGTGCGGGGGTGGGGTGTAAGAGCCAAAAACATTCAGTACTTC	CASSESRVRGWGVRAKNIQYF
TRBV18	TRBJ2-5	-	-	TGTGCCAGCTCACCTCCCCGGCTGACGGAGGGGCGGAAAGAGACCCAGTACTTC	CASSPPRLTEGRKETQYF
TRBV6-5	TRBJ2-7	-	TRBD2	TGTGCCAGCAACCGACAGCGAGGGACTACCGAGCAGTACTTC	CASNRQRGTTEQYF
TRBV6-4	TRBJ1-2	-	TRBD1	TGTGCCAGCAGTGACTCGGACAGGGGTGGCTACACCTTC	CASSDSDRGGYTF
TRBV7-9	TRBJ2-7	-	TRBD2	TGTGCCAGCAGCTCGCTAGCGGGGTACGAATCCTACGAGCAGTACTTC	CASSSLAGYESYEQYF
TRBV9	TRBJ2-1	-	TRBD2	TGTGCCAGCAGCGTAAAAGGTAGCGGGGGGGTGAAAAATGAGCAGTTCTTC	CASSVKGSGGVKNEQFF
TRBV5-6	TRBJ2-1	-	-	TGTGCCAGCAGCTCCCCCCCTTTTAATGAGCAGTTCTTC	CASSSPPFNEQFF
TRBV28	TRBJ2-7	-	TRBD2	TGTGCCAGCAGTTTATATAGCGGGAAGCAGTACTTC	CASSLYSGKQYF
TRBV13	TRBJ2-1	-	TRBD2	TGTGCCAGCAGCTCTGGACTAGCGGGAGGGCCCGCTTTGTTCTTC	CASSSGLAGGPALFF
TRBV9	TRBJ1-1	-	TRBD1	TGTGCCAGCAGCCCGAACAGGGGAACTGAAGCTTTCTTT	CASSPNRGTEAFF
TRBV2	TRBJ2-3	-	TRBD2	TGTGCCAGCAGCCGGGCGGGGGGTGTTTCAGATACGCAGTATTTT	CASSRAGGVSDTQYF
TRBV28	TRBJ1-2	-	TRBD1	TGTGCCAGCAGGTACGGGACAGACTATGGCTACACCTTC	CASRYGTDYGYTF
TRBV21-1	TRBJ2-7	-	-	TGTGCCAGCACCCCCGACAGGGGCGGTGCCGCATACGAGCAGTACTTC	CASTPDRGGAAYEQYF
TRBV7-2	TRBJ2-7	-	TRBD2	TGTGCCAGCAGCCGACTAGCGGGACTCTACGAGCAGTACTTC	CASSRLAGLYEQYF
TRBV19	TRBJ1-5	-	-	TGTGCCAGTAGGTTAATCGGGACACATAGCAATCAGCCCCAGCATTTT	CASRLIGTHSNQPQHF